The clone carrying this T cell receptor (beta chain) came up a few times. The antigen remains undetermined. The diagnoses drew upon clinical symptoms, serum thyroxine and TRAb, thyroid ultrasound and orbital computed tomography. The data were taken from a study of T cells in Graves' hyperthyroidism and ophthalmopathy. Study as a whole: Any treatment followed the collection of peripheral blood at initial diagnosis. Study-level points and caveats: Blood shared most expanded thyroid clonotypes above 0.001.

The junction had 6 bases not matched to a gene; V was cut back by 2 bases and J by 4 bases. The germline V gene has CDR1 SGHRS and CDR2 YFSETQ. The CDR3 is 15 residues long. RNA transcripts gave rise to amplified TCR beta CDR3 regions. Initially, a first-round RT-PCR of the TCR CDR3 employed the HTBI primer set. TCRdb reanalysed the multiplex PCR reads using MiXCR and keeps one entry per CDR3 protein. The repertoire includes some 490,000 distinct CDR3 sequences, 22% of them detected once, and 49% sits in the top ten. The origin of this receptor is a woman aged 70-85 years with Graves' ophthalmopathy. Sequencing was performed on blood. V is TRBV5-1 and J is TRBJ2-1; 7 bases are a match to TRBD2. CDR3 sequence: CASSFTASGYNEQFF. CDR3 sequence (DNA): TGCGCCAGCAGCTTCACGGCTAGCGGATACAATGAGCAGTTCTTC.